The 5 T cell receptor beta chains presented below share a single source sample, sequenced in a study of metastatic and nonmetastatic thyroid tumors. TCRdb reprocessed the PCR reads using MiXCR. The sample shows fewer than 40,000 clones, 21% of them seen only once. No treatment of any kind had been given to any patient before thyroid surgery. Input material: tumor tissue. The receptors derive from a male donor with papillary thyroid cancer or a benign thyroid nodule (not recorded which). Some clones in this sample may be carry-over from other donors' samples.

The chain uses TRBV5-5 and TRBJ2-7; D gene uncertain. The germline CDR1 and CDR2 sequences are SGHKS and YYEKEE (reference sequence). The CDR3 runs 11 residues. With 4 bases removed from V and 5 bases from J, the gap between germline ends came to 7 bases. CDR3 in DNA: TGTGCCAGCAGCAACCTCAACGAGCAGTACTTC. Protein sequence: CASSNLNEQYF.

The V call is TRBV19, the J call TRBJ2-1, with 7 nucleotides matching TRBD2. This CDR3 has 17 amino acids. V shed 2 bases and J 0 bases; nucleotides not matched to a gene: 7. Germline V gene lookup returns CDR1 LNHDA and CDR2 SQIVND (reference sequence). The CDR3 here is CASSIIGRASSYNEQFF. CDR3 sequence (DNA): TGTGCCAGTAGTATAATTGGGAGGGCTAGCTCCTACAATGAGCAGTTCTTC.

This chain joins TRBV6-2 or TRBV6-3 and TRBJ2-7; D might be TRBD1 (5 bases). CDR3 size: 17 residues. Germline values: CDR1 MNHEY, CDR2 SVGEGT. Trimming removed 2 bases from V and 0 bases from J, with 17 bases in between. CDR3 DNA sequence: TGTGCCAGCAGTTACGCGCGATTCCACAGGAGCTCCTACGAGCAGTACTTC. Its translation is CASSYARFHRSSYEQYF.

This clone came up a few times. The genes are TRBV14 and TRBJ2-7; D gene unclear. CDR3 length equals 11 residues. V was cut by 1 base and J by 4 bases, with 2 bases left in between. Germline CDR1 reads SGHDN; CDR2 reads FVKESK. The CDR3 loop is CASSQGYEQYF. CDR3 DNA: TGTGCCAGCAGCCAAGGGTACGAGCAGTACTTC.

V and J are TRBV5-8 and TRBJ1-1, with D hard to call. Looked up from germline, CDR1 is SGHTS and CDR2 is YDEGEE. CDR3 length: 14 amino acids. Between the trimmed V and J ends, which lost 8 bases and 1 base, there was a span of 15 bases. The CDR3 protein is CASHKSPWNTEAFF. CDR3 nucleotides: TGTGCCAGTCACAAAAGCCCGTGGAACACTGAAGCTTTCTTT.